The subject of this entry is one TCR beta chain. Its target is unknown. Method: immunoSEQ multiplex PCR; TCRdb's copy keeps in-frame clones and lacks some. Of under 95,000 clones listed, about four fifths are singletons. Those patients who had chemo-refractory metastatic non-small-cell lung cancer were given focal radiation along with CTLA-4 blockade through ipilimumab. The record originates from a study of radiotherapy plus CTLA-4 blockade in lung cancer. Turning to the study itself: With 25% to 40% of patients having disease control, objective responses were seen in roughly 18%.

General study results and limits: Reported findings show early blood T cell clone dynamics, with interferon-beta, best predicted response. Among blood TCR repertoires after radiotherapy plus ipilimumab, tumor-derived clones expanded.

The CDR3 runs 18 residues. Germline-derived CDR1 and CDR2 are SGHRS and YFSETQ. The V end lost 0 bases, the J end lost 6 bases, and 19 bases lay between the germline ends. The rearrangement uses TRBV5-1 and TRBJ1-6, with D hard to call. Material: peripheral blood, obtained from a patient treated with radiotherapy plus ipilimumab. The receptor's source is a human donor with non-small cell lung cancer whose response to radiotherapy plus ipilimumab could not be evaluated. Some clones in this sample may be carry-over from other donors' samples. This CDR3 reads CASSLAGRPGSGNSPLHF. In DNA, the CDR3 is TGCGCCAGCAGCTTGGCAGGTAGACCGGGGTCGGGTAATTCACCCCTCCACTTT.